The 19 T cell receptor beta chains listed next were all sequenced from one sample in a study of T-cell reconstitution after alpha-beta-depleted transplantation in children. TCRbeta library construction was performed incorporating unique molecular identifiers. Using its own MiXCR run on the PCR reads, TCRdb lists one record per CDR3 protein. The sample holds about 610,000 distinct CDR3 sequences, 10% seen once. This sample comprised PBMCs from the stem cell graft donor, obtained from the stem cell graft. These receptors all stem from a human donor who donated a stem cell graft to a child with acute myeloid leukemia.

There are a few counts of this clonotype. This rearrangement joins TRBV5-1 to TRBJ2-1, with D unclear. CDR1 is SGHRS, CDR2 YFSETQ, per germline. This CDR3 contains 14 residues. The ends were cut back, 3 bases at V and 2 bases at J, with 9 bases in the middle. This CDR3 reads CASSSLSPYNEQFF. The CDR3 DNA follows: TGCGCCAGCAGCTCCCTATCCCCCTACAATGAGCAGTTCTTC. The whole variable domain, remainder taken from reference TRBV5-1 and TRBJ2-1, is KAGVTQTPRYLIKTRGQQVTLSCSPISGHRSVSWYQQTPGQGLQFLFEYFSETQRNKGNFPGRFSGRQFSNSRSEMNVSTLELGDSALYLCASSSLSPYNEQFFGPGTRLTVL.

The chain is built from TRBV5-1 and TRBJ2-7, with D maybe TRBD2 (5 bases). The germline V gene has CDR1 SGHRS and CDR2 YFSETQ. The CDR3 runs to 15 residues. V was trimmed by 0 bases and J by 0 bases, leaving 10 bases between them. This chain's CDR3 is CASSLVSGPSYEQYF. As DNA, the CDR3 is TGCGCCAGCAGCTTGGTAAGCGGTCCCTCCTACGAGCAGTACTTC.

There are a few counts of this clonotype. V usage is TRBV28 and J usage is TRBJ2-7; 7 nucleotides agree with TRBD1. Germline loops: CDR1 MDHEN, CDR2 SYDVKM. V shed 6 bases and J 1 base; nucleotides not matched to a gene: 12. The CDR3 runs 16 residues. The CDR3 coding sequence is TGTGCCAGCAGCCGGCCGACAGGGTTGAAGTCCTACGAGCAGTACTTC. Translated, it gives CASSRPTGLKSYEQYF. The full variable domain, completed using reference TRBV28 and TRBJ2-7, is DVKVTQSSRYLVKRTGEKVFLECVQDMDHENMFWYRQDPGLGLRLIYFSYDVKMKEKGDIPEGYSVSREKKERFSLILESASTNQTSMYLCASSRPTGLKSYEQYFGPGTRLTVT.

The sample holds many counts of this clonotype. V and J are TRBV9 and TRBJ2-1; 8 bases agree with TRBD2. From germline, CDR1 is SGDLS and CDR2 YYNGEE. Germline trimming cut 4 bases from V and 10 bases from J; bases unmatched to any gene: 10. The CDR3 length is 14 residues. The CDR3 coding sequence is TGTGCCAGCAGCCCAGGGACTAGTCACATCGAGCAGTTCTTC. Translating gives CASSPGTSHIEQFF.

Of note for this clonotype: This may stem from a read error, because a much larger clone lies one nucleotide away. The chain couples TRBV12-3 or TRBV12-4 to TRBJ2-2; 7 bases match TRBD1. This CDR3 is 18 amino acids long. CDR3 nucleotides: TGTACCAGCAGTTTTCAGTTGGCAGGGGGTCTCGGCACCGGGGAGCTGTTTTTT. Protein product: CTSSFQLAGGLGTGELFF.

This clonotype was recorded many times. In nucleotides, the CDR3 is TGTGCCAGCAGTCCGGGAAGGCGGACTAGCGGGAGGGGTGAGCAGTTCTTC. This encodes CASSPGRRTSGRGEQFF. The genes are TRBV3-1 and TRBJ2-1; TRBD2 matches 15 bases. The junction had 12 bases not matched to a gene; V was cut back by 6 bases and J by 9 bases. The germline gives CDR1 LGHDT, CDR2 YNNKEL (reference sequence). The CDR3 totals 17 residues.

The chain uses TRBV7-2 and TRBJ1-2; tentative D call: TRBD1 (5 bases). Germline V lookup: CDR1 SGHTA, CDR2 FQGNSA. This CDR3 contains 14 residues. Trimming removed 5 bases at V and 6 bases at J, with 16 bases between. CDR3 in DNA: TGTGCCAGCAGCCTCCTCCGGGACCTCAATGGCTACACCTTC. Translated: CASSLLRDLNGYTF.

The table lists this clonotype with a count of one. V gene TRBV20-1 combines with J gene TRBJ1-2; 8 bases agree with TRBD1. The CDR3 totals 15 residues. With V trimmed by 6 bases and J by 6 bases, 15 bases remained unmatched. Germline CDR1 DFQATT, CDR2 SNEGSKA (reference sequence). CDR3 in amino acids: CSAQVRDRRWNGYTF. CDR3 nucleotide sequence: TGCAGTGCACAGGTCAGGGACAGGAGATGGAATGGCTACACCTTC.

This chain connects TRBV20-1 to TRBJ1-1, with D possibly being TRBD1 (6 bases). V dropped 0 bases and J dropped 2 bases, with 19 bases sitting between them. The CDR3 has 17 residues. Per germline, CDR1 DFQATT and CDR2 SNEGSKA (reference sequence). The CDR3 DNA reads TGCAGTGCTAGAGATCGAAGATTAGGACAGCGAAACACTGAAGCTTTCTTT. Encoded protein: CSARDRRLGQRNTEAFF.

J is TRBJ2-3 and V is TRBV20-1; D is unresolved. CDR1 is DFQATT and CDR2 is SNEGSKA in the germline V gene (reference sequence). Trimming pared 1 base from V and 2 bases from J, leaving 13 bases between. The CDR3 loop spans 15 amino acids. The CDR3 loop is CSARVPRGFTDTQYF. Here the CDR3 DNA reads TGCAGTGCTAGAGTTCCCCGCGGCTTCACAGATACGCAGTATTTT.

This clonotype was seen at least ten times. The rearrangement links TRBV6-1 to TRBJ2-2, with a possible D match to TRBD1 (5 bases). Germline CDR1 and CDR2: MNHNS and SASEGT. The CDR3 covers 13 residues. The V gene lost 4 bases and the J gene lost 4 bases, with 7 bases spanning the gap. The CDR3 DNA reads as TGTGCCAGCAGTGGACAGAGCACCGGGGAGCTGTTTTTT. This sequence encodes CASSGQSTGELFF.

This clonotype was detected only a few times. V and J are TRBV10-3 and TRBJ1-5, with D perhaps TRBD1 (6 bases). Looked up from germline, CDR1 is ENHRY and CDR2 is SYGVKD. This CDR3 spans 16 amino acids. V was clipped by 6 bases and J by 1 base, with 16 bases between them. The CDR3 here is CAISNLGGASNQPQHF. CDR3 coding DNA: TGTGCCATCAGCAACCTGGGGGGCGCCAGCAATCAGCCCCAGCATTTT.

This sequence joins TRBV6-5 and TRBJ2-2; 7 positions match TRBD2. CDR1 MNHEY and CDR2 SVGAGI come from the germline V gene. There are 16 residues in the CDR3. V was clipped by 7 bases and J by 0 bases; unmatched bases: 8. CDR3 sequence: CASNYQRGTNTGELFF. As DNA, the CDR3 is TGTGCCAGCAATTATCAGCGGGGTACGAACACCGGGGAGCTGTTTTTT.

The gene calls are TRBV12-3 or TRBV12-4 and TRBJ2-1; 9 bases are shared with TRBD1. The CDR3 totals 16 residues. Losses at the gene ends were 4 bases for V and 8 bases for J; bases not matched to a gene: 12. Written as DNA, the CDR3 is TGTGCCAGCAGTTCTGTGGGCGGGACAGGGAGCGATGAGCAGTTCTTC. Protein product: CASSSVGGTGSDEQFF.

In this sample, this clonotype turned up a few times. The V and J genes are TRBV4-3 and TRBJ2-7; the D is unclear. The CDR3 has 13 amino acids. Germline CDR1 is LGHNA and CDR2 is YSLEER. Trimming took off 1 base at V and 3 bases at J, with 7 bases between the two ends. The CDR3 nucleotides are TGCGCCAGCAGCCAAGCTCACAGCTACGAGCAGTACTTC. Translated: CASSQAHSYEQYF.

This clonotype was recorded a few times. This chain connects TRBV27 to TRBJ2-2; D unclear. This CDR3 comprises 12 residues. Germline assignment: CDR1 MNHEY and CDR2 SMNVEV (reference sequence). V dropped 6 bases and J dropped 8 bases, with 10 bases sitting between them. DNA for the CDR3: TGTGCCAGCAGCCACTCGGAAGGGGAGCTGTTTTTT. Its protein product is CASSHSEGELFF.

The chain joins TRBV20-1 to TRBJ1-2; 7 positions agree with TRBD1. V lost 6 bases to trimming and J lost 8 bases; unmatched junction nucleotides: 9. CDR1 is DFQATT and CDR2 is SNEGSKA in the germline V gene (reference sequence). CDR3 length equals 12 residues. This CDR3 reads CSAFQRGRGYTF. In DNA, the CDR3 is TGCAGTGCCTTCCAAAGGGGGCGAGGCTACACCTTC.

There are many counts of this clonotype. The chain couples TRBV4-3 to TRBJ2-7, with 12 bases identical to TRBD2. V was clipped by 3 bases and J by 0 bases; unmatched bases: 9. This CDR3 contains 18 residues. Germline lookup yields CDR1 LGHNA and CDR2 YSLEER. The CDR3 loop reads CASSHPRTSGMSSYEQYF. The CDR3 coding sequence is TGCGCCAGCAGCCACCCCCGGACTAGCGGGATGAGCTCCTACGAGCAGTACTTC.

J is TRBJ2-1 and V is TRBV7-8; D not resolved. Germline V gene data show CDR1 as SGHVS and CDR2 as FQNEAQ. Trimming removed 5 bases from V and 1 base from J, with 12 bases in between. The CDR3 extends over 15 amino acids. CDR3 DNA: TGTGCCAGCAGCCTTATCACGAGTTCCTACAATGAGCAGTTCTTC. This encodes CASSLITSSYNEQFF.